Shown below are 26 T cell receptor beta chains from a single sample sequenced in a study of cytomegalovirus exposure and HLA in healthy donors. 13 Jbeta primers and 60 Vbeta primers were used for the PCR. Only in-frame clones appear in the TCRdb table, and some are missing; sequencing was by immunoSEQ multiplex PCR. This sample yields 200,000 to 250,000 clones, of which over 80% are seen a single time; under 0.85% belongs to the top ten. The sequenced sample consisted of PBMCs. Every receptor here comes from a boy between 2 and 10 years old in good health and CMV-seronegative.

The chain employs TRBV6-5 and TRBJ1-5, with TRBD1 matching 9 bases. The V segment lost 6 bases and the J segment 6 bases; nucleotides outside the gene matches: 3. The CDR3 contains 13 residues. The germline V gene encodes CDR1 MNHEY and CDR2 SVGAGI. The CDR3 is CASSLGQGQPQHF. CDR3 DNA sequence: TGTGCCAGCAGCCTGGGACAGGGTCAGCCCCAGCATTTT.

This sequence joins TRBV7-8 and TRBJ2-5; a possible D gene is TRBD2 (6 bases). This CDR3 region has 12 residues. Germline lookup yields CDR1 SGHVS and CDR2 FQNEAQ. V lost 1 base to trimming and J lost 9 bases, with 9 bases between them. CDR3 coding DNA: TGTGCCAGCAGCTTAGTTGGGGAGGCCCAGTACTTC. Translating gives CASSLVGEAQYF.

V and J are TRBV5-6 and TRBJ2-7; 9 bases are a match to TRBD2. This CDR3 is built from 15 residues. Germline lookup yields CDR1 SGHDT and CDR2 YYEEEE. V was clipped by 5 bases and J by 0 bases; unmatched bases: 6. CDR3 bases: TGTGCCAGCAGTAAAGCTAGCGGGGTCTCCTACGAGCAGTACTTC. Its protein is CASSKASGVSYEQYF. Drawing the rest from reference TRBV5-6 and TRBJ2-7, the complete variable domain is DAGVTQSPTHLIKTRGQQVTLRCSPKSGHDTVSWYQQALGQGPQFIFQYYEEEERQRGNFPDRFSGHQFPNYSSELNVNALLLGDSALYLCASSKASGVSYEQYFGPGTRLTVT.

The CDR3 DNA sequence: TGTGCCAGCAGCCCCCAAGGCACTAGCTATACGCAGTATTTT. Translating it yields CASSPQGTSYTQYF. This sequence joins TRBV9 and TRBJ2-3; D possibly corresponds to TRBD2 (6 bases). Germline-derived CDR1 and CDR2 are SGDLS and YYNGEE. This CDR3 is 14 amino acids long. V lost 4 bases and J 7 bases, leaving 16 bases between the germline ends. The full variable domain, completed using reference TRBV9 and TRBJ2-3, is DSGVTQTPKHLITATGQRVTLRCSPRSGDLSVYWYQQSLDQGLQFLIQYYNGEERAKGNILERFSAQQFPDLHSELNLSSLELGDSALYFCASSPQGTSYTQYFGPGTRLTVL.

In nucleotides, the CDR3 is TGCAGTGGGAGTGGAGATACGCAGTATTTT. This encodes CSGSGDTQYF. The chain employs TRBV20-1 and TRBJ2-3; D unresolved. The CDR3 covers 10 residues. Trimming took off 7 bases at V and 5 bases at J, with 7 bases between the two ends. CDR1 DFQATT and CDR2 SNEGSKA come from the germline V gene (reference sequence).

This clone was seen a handful of times. This sequence joins TRBV5-1 and TRBJ2-7; TRBD2 matches at 7 bases. The ends lost 5 bases at V and 4 bases at J; junction bases unmatched: 9. This CDR3 region has 14 residues. Per germline, CDR1 SGHRS and CDR2 YFSETQ. The CDR3 DNA follows: TGCGCCAGCAGGGTTGGGGAGGGCCGGTACGAGCAGTACTTC. It yields the protein CASRVGEGRYEQYF.

The rearrangement uses TRBV21-1 and TRBJ2-7; TRBD1 is taken as the D call from the table, unchecked against the DNA. TRBV21-1 is labeled a pseudogene. The CDR3 has 17 residues. The CDR3, as DNA: TGTGCCAGCAGCAAAGGGGCAGCAATCACCTTTTCCTACGAGCAGTACTTC. Translating it yields CASSKGAAITFSYEQYF.

The rearrangement links TRBV14 to TRBJ1-1; D might be TRBD1 (5 bases). The germline V gene has CDR1 SGHDN and CDR2 FVKESK. V lost 7 bases, J lost 9 bases, and 12 bases lay in between. This CDR3 spans 11 amino acids. The CDR3 DNA reads TGTGCCAGCAAAGGGGCAGGGAAAGCTTTCTTT. It specifies CASKGAGKAFF. The full variable domain, with the rest looked up from reference TRBV14 and TRBJ1-1, is EAGVTQFPSHSVIEKGQTVTLRCDPISGHDNLYWYRRVMGKEIKFLLHFVKESKQDESGMPNNRFLAERTGGTYSTLKVQPAELEDSGVYFCASKGAGKAFFGQGTRLTVV.

This CDR3 is CASSLRGAGYEQYF. The CDR3 DNA reads TGTGCCAGCAGTCTGAGGGGAGCGGGCTACGAGCAGTACTTC. The chain is built from TRBV27 and TRBJ2-7; possibly TRBD2 for D (6 bases). The CDR3 runs 14 residues. The V gene lost 5 bases and the J gene lost 3 bases, with 14 bases spanning the gap. Germline loops: CDR1 MNHEY, CDR2 SMNVEV (reference sequence).

This clone has more than one count but fewer than ten. The chain has TRBV2 and TRBJ1-1, with a possible D match to TRBD1 (6 bases). Trimming removed 3 bases at V and 4 bases at J, with 12 bases between. CDR3 length equals 14 residues. Germline assignment: CDR1 SNHLY and CDR2 FYNNEI. The CDR3 DNA follows: TGTGCCAGCAGTGATGGGACACCCTTCACTGAAGCTTTCTTT. It translates to CASSDGTPFTEAFF. Full variable domain (missing parts from reference TRBV2 and TRBJ1-1): EPEVTQTPSHQVTQMGQEVILRCVPISNHLYFYWYRQILGQKVEFLVSFYNNEISEKSEIFDDQFSVERPDGSNFTLKIRSTKLEDSAMYFCASSDGTPFTEAFFGQGTRLTVV.

This clone has only a few counts. The V call is TRBV10-1, the J call TRBJ1-2, with 7 bases that match TRBD1. The CDR3 covers 14 residues. Germline assignment: CDR1 WNHNN and CDR2 SYGVQD (reference sequence). V shed 6 bases, J shed 7 bases, and the junction held 11 bases outside the gene matches. The chain's CDR3 is CASREDREGFGYTF. CDR3 nucleotides: TGCGCCAGCAGGGAAGACAGGGAAGGATTTGGCTACACCTTC.

This CDR3 is CAWSITSVSTDTQYF. Written as DNA, the CDR3 is TGTGCCTGGAGTATTACTAGCGTTAGCACAGATACGCAGTATTTT. The chain uses TRBV30 and TRBJ2-3; 7 bases match TRBD2. CDR1 is GTSNPN and CDR2 is SVGIG in the germline V gene (reference sequence). Trimming removed 2 bases from V and 0 bases from J; junction bases left unmatched: 5. The CDR3 is 15 amino acids.

This clone has a handful of counts. The chain links TRBV4-1 to TRBJ2-7; 11 bases line up with TRBD2. The CDR3 has 17 amino acids. Per germline, CDR1 MGHRA and CDR2 YSYEKL. The V and J ends lost 4 bases and 2 bases, in that order; junction bases with no gene match: 10. CDR3 region: CASSPLFSGRAPYEQYF. Here the CDR3 DNA reads TGCGCCAGCAGCCCCCTTTTTAGCGGGAGGGCCCCCTACGAGCAGTACTTC.

The chain recombines TRBV19 with TRBJ2-1, with 9 bases matching TRBD2. With V trimmed by 3 bases and J by 0 bases, 6 bases remained unmatched. The CDR3 has 17 amino acids. Germline loops: CDR1 LNHDA, CDR2 SQIVND (reference sequence). The DNA for the CDR3 is TGTGCCAGTAGTATCCATCTAGCGGGATCCTCCTACAATGAGCAGTTCTTC. It encodes CASSIHLAGSSYNEQFF.

V is TRBV19 and J is TRBJ1-3, with D possibly TRBD1 on 6 matching bases. This CDR3 region has 14 residues. Germline assignment: CDR1 LNHDA and CDR2 SQIVND (reference sequence). The germline V and J ends were trimmed by 8 bases and 0 bases, with 11 bases remaining between them. The CDR3 region has the DNA TGTGCCAGTCGCGGACAGCACTCTGGAAACACCATATATTTT. Translating gives CASRGQHSGNTIYF. The full variable domain, completed using reference TRBV19 and TRBJ1-3, is DGGITQSPKYLFRKEGQNVTLSCEQNLNHDAMYWYRQDPGQGLRLIYYSQIVNDFQKGDIAEGYSVSREKKESFPLTVTSAQKNPTAFYLCASRGQHSGNTIYFGEGSWLTVV.

Turning to this clone: Other nucleotide sequences in the sample specify the same CDR3. The V and J genes are TRBV18 and TRBJ1-1, with D unclear. CDR1 and CDR2 (germline): KGHSH, LQKENI. Trimming removed 2 bases at V and 1 base at J, with 5 bases between. This CDR3 is built from 13 residues. The CDR3, as DNA: TGTGCCAGCTCACCAGGGAGGAACACTGAAGCTTTCTTT. Its protein product is CASSPGRNTEAFF.

The chain links TRBV11-2 to TRBJ2-1; 11 bases map to TRBD2. V lost 5 bases, J lost 4 bases, and 4 bases stayed unmatched. Per germline, CDR1 SGHAT and CDR2 FQNNGV. The CDR3 is 15 residues long. This CDR3 is CASSEGLADYNEQFF. The DNA for the CDR3 is TGTGCCAGCAGCGAGGGACTAGCGGATTACAATGAGCAGTTCTTC.

V is TRBV6-1 and J is TRBJ2-1; D possibly corresponds to TRBD2 (6 bases). Germline CDR1 and CDR2: MNHNS and SASEGT. V gave up 9 bases and J gave up 0 bases, with 15 bases separating them. The CDR3 has 15 residues. The CDR3 region has the DNA TGTGCCAGTACATCTACGGGGGTCTCCTACAATGAGCAGTTCTTC. Translating gives CASTSTGVSYNEQFF.

This clone was recorded a few times. The CDR3 coding sequence is TGTGCCAGCAGAAAACAGGTTGGTGAGCAGTACTTC. Translation gives CASRKQVGEQYF. The J gene is TRBJ2-7, the V gene TRBV5-6; D is possibly TRBD1 (5 bases). V lost 5 bases, J lost 7 bases, and 13 bases lay in between. Germline V gives CDR1 SGHDT, CDR2 YYEEEE. This CDR3 region has 12 residues.

This clone was seen only once. The chain is built from TRBV12-5 and TRBJ1-4, with D maybe TRBD1 (5 bases). The germline V gene has CDR1 LGHNT and CDR2 FRNRAP. This CDR3 region has 17 residues. Trimming shortened V by 0 bases and J by 8 bases, and 19 bases separated the two germline ends. DNA of the CDR3: TGTGCTAGTGGTTTGGTTGTGGGGGGACTGGTAGGGGAAAAACTGTTTTTT. Its translation: CASGLVVGGLVGEKLFF.

This rearrangement joins TRBV18 to TRBJ1-2, with unresolved D. V was clipped by 9 bases and J by 0 bases, with 11 bases between them. The CDR3 has 13 amino acids. Germline CDR1 is KGHSH and CDR2 is LQKENI. Here the CDR3 DNA reads TGTGCCAGTGCGGCGGCGACTAACTATGGCTACACCTTC. Translation gives CASAAATNYGYTF.

The CDR3 DNA sequence: TGTGCTAGTGGTTTTGATAGCTCAGGGAGCAATCAGCCCCAGCATTTT. Translation: CASGFDSSGSNQPQHF. The chain employs TRBV12-5 and TRBJ1-5; D might be TRBD1 (5 bases). V shed 3 bases and J shed 1 base, with 13 bases lying between them. The CDR3 sequence is 16 residues long. Germline-derived CDR1 and CDR2 are LGHNT and FRNRAP.

The rearrangement links TRBV29-1 to TRBJ1-2; D ambiguous. CDR1 and CDR2 (germline): SQVTM, ANQGSEA. Deletions cut 2 bases from V and 1 base from J, with 23 bases between. The CDR3 runs 18 residues. CDR3 residues: CSVEPPRVGTANNYGYTF. The CDR3 region has the DNA TGCAGCGTTGAACCGCCCCGGGTCGGAACCGCTAATAACTATGGCTACACCTTC. The complete variable domain, with remaining parts taken from reference TRBV29-1 and TRBJ1-2, reads SAVISQKPSRDICQRGTSLTIQCQVDSQVTMMFWYRQQPGQSLTLIATANQGSEATYESGFVIDKFPISRPNLTFSTLTVSNMSPEDSSIYLCSVEPPRVGTANNYGYTFGSGTRLTVV.

The CDR3: CASSKLGQGAWDTQYF. The CDR3 DNA sequence: TGTGCCAGCAGCAAATTGGGACAGGGGGCATGGGATACGCAGTATTTT. The rearrangement uses TRBV21-1 and TRBJ2-3; the table's D call TRBD1 went unverified against the DNA. TRBV21-1 is an annotated pseudogene. The CDR3 has 16 amino acids.

A single count supports this clone. The CDR3 reads CASAPGGGAVQYF. CDR3 bases: TGTGCCAGTGCTCCAGGGGGCGGGGCTGTGCAGTACTTC. The gene calls are TRBV6-5 and TRBJ2-5, with 8 nucleotides matching TRBD1. This CDR3 is 13 amino acids long. V trimming: 9 bases; J trimming: 11 bases; junction bases outside the gene matches: 14. Germline V gene lookup returns CDR1 MNHEY and CDR2 SVGAGI.

Points on this clone: Other DNA sequences in the sample encode the same CDR3. The chain combines TRBV6-6 with TRBJ2-7, with TRBD2 matching 8 bases. After removal of 6 bases from V and 3 bases from J, the junction contained 4 bases not matched to a gene. Germline CDR1 is MNHNY and CDR2 is SVGAGI (reference sequence). The CDR3 extends over 13 amino acids. The CDR3 region is CASRKREFYEQYF. The DNA of the CDR3 is TGTGCCAGCAGGAAGCGGGAGTTCTACGAGCAGTACTTC.